Following are 8 T cell receptor beta chains from one sample sequenced in a study of OX40 agonist ivuxolimab in advanced cancers. Clones were read by immunoSEQ multiplex PCR, and TCRdb kept only the in-frame ones, dropping some. The data contain about 26,000 clones, more than 75% of them singletons. The material sequenced was CD4+ or CD8+ T cells sorted from blood, taken in a trial of the OX40 agonist ivuxolimab. These receptors originate from an adult with an advanced solid tumor such as melanoma, head and neck, liver or kidney cancer.

The V gene is TRBV4-1, the J gene TRBJ1-2; possible D gene TRBD1, 6 bases. V was shortened by 4 bases and J by 8 bases, with 17 bases between the two germline ends. The V gene's germline CDR1 is MGHRA and CDR2 YSYEKL. The length of the CDR3 is 14 residues. The CDR3 reads CASSPSIEGDGYTF. CDR3 in DNA: TGCGCCAGCAGCCCCTCGATCGAGGGGGACGGCTACACCTTC.

The V call is TRBV11-3, the J call TRBJ1-2; 7 positions match TRBD1. V shed 4 bases and J 13 bases; nucleotides not matched to a gene: 9. Germline values: CDR1 SGHNT, CDR2 YENEEA. The CDR3 extends over 12 amino acids. CDR3 nucleotides: TGTGCCAGCAGCTCCTACAGGGAGGGGGCCACCTTC. This encodes CASSSYREGATF.

This clone has only one observation. The chain is built from TRBV2 and TRBJ2-1, with 13 bases that match TRBD2. Trimming at V came to 1 base and at J to 7 bases, leaving 7 bases not matched to a gene. Germline lookup yields CDR1 SNHLY and CDR2 FYNNEI. The CDR3 is 17 amino acids. The CDR3 sequence is CASSEGGWGLAGNEQFF. The DNA for the CDR3 is TGTGCCAGCAGTGAAGGCGGGTGGGGACTAGCGGGAAATGAGCAGTTCTTC.

The V call is TRBV5-1, the J call TRBJ1-4; D is undetermined. Germline V CDR1 and CDR2: SGHRS, YFSETQ. The CDR3 contains 14 residues. V was clipped by 0 bases and J by 8 bases, with 11 bases between them. The CDR3 DNA follows: TGCGCCAGCAGCTTGGCCAGCCCGGACGAAAAACTGTTTTTT. Its protein is CASSLASPDEKLFF.

The chain combines TRBV28 with TRBJ1-2; TRBD1 agrees at 7 bases. The CDR3 is 15 amino acids. With 6 bases clipped from V and 4 bases from J, the junction kept 11 bases outside the gene matches. Germline assignment: CDR1 MDHEN and CDR2 SYDVKM. The CDR3 spells CASRPTTGTVYGYTF. The CDR3 nucleotides are TGTGCCAGCAGACCTACTACCGGGACAGTCTATGGCTACACCTTC.

The rearrangement links TRBV5-4 to TRBJ1-5, with D unclear. The V end lost 3 bases, the J end lost 4 bases, and 11 bases lay between the germline ends. There are 14 residues in the CDR3. Germline lookup yields CDR1 SGHNT and CDR2 YYREEE (reference sequence). CDR3 loop: CASSSNAENQPQHF. DNA for the CDR3: TGTGCCAGCAGCTCGAACGCAGAGAATCAGCCCCAGCATTTT.

The rearrangement uses TRBV19 and TRBJ1-5; D gene ambiguous. V was shortened by 5 bases and J by 1 base, with 6 bases between the two germline ends. Germline V gives CDR1 LNHDA, CDR2 SQIVND (reference sequence). The CDR3 totals 13 residues. DNA for the CDR3: TGTGCCAGTAGTGACGGAAGCAATCAGCCCCAGCATTTT. Protein: CASSDGSNQPQHF.

This clone was found once. This chain uses TRBV4-3 with TRBJ1-1; tentatively, D is TRBD1 (5 bases). Germline values: CDR1 LGHNA, CDR2 YSLEER. V was trimmed by 1 base and J by 7 bases, leaving 13 bases between them. This CDR3 contains 14 residues. CDR3 region: CASSQGGAEGEAFF. Here the CDR3 DNA reads TGCGCCAGCAGCCAAGGGGGCGCAGAGGGTGAAGCTTTCTTT.